This TCR beta chain was identified during a study of regulatory T cells in long-lasting Graves disease. This clonotype was counted between two and nine times. The TCR library was made from RNA that had been extracted from PBMCs in TRIzol. TCRdb itself ran the reads through MiXCR, one entry per CDR3 protein. The sample includes approximately 1,300 distinct CDR3 sequences, about 50% of them seen just once. The sample was peripheral blood mononuclear cells (PBMCs), taken with antithyroid drug treatment, in newly diagnosed or persistent Graves disease (not recorded which). The receptor comes from a female donor with Graves disease.

CDR3 loop: CSAPDSQGLGYTF. For the CDR3, the DNA is TGCAGTGCACCCGATTCACAGGGCCTAGGCTACACCTTC. This chain links TRBV20-1 with TRBJ1-2, with a possible D match to TRBD1 (6 bases). This CDR3 region has 13 residues. Germline CDR1 DFQATT, CDR2 SNEGSKA (reference sequence). Trimming left V 6 bases short and J 8 bases short, with 19 bases between.